The 32 T cell receptor gamma chains reported below all come from one sample, sequenced in a study of gamma-delta chains in newborns, infants, children. TCRdb re-identified clones in the reads via CATT. The table lists approximately 200 gamma-chain clones, approximately 4% of them singletons. Sequences were obtained from blood. The receptors here all came from a child who was a newborn, infant or young child, either healthy, febrile or measles-vaccinated (not recorded which).

In its sample, this clone was seen a few times. It differs at one base from a far larger clone, so likely a read error. The V gene is given as TRGV3, and no J gene call is available. This CDR3 comprises 10 residues. The V gene's germline CDR1 is VTNTFY and CDR2 YDVSTARD (reference sequence). The CDR3 DNA follows: TGTGCCACCTGGGAAAGGCTCGATCTCTTT. Protein: CATWERLDLF.

A remark on this clone: The TCRdb record carries a much larger clone's protein, which differs from this DNA's translation at residue 14; a read error is the likely cause, and the protein listed here is the DNA translation. The J gene has no call, while the V gene is TRGV9. The CDR3 totals 16 residues. From germline, CDR1 is GITISATS and CDR2 ISYDGTV (reference sequence). Here the CDR3 reads CALWEVRELGKKIRVF. Written as DNA, the CDR3 is TGTGCCTTGTGGGAGGTGAGGGAGTTGGGCAAAAAAATCAGGGTATTT.

On this clone: Its ends do not fully match the called genes, so a read error is possible. The V gene is TRGV9, the J gene TRGJP. Here the J gene was assigned by germline matching of the DNA, as TCRdb has none. CDR1 and CDR2 (germline): GITISATS, ISYDGTV (reference sequence). The CDR3 covers 11 residues. CDR3: CSGWAKKIKVF. In nucleotides, the CDR3 is TGCTCGGGTTGGGCAAAAAAAATCAAGGTATTT.

This clone was observed a few times. TCRdb records a much larger clone's protein for this DNA, with a difference at residue 8 that likely arises from a read error; the protein given is the translation of the DNA. The chain links TRGV9 to TRGJP. TCRdb does not report a J gene; here it was assigned by matching the DNA to germline references. CDR1 is GITISATS and CDR2 is ISYDGTV in the germline V gene (reference sequence). The CDR3 loop spans 15 amino acids. V lost 3 bases and J lost 12; bases outside the gene matches: 8. The CDR3 reads CALWERGSGKKIKVF. Written as DNA, the CDR3 is TGTGCCTTGTGGGAGAGAGGGTCGGGCAAAAAAATCAAGGTATTT.

A word on this clone: A read error likely explains this, since a far larger clone differs by one base. The identical CDR3 is also encoded by other nucleotide sequences in the sample. This chain joins TRGV9 and TRGJP. The J gene, missing from TCRdb, was assigned here through DNA to germline matching. Per germline, CDR1 GITISATS and CDR2 ISYDGTV (reference sequence). CDR3 length: 14 amino acids. The chain's CDR3 is CALWRGLGKKIKVF. Written as DNA, the CDR3 is TGTGCTTTGTGGAGGGGGTTGGGCAAAAAAATCAAGGTATTT.

With regard to this clone: TCRdb assigns this DNA the protein of a much larger clone, which departs from its translation at residue 6; this likely reflects a read error, and the protein shown comes from translating the DNA. CDR3 loop: CALWEAPELGKKIKVF. DNA for the CDR3: TGTGCCTTGTGGGAGGCGCCGGAGTTGGGCAAAAAAATCAAGGTATTT. The rearrangement uses TRGV9 and TRGJP. No J gene is reported in TCRdb; it was inferred here by comparing the DNA with germline. The CDR3 is 16 amino acids. Trimming cost V 2 bases and J 7 bases; bases outside gene matches: 5. Germline V gene data show CDR1 as GITISATS and CDR2 as ISYDGTV (reference sequence).

On this clone itself: The TCRdb protein, from a much larger clone, departs from this DNA's translation at residue 11, likely by read error; the protein shown derives from the DNA. The V gene is TRGV9, the J gene TRGJP. The J gene, left out of TCRdb, was set here by checking the DNA against germline. The CDR3 runs 16 residues. The germline V gene has CDR1 GITISATS and CDR2 ISYDGTV (reference sequence). Written as DNA, the CDR3 is TGTGCCTTGTGGGAGACGCAAGAGTTGGGCGAAAAAATCAAGGTATTT. Amino acids: CALWETQELGEKIKVF.

This clone is large. A junction end diverges from the germline sequence, so it may reflect a read error. Other nucleotide sequences from this sample produce the same CDR3. V gene TRGV9 combines with J gene TRGJP. Assignment of the J gene here rests on matching the DNA to germline, because TCRdb gives none. CDR3 length: 16 amino acids. Germline CDR1 is GITISATS and CDR2 is ISYDGTV (reference sequence). The DNA for the CDR3 is TGTGCCTTGTGGGAAGACCAAGAGCTGGGCAAAAAAATCAAGGTATTT. As protein: CALWEDQELGKKIKVF.

The sample holds a few counts of this clone. A read error likely explains why the TCRdb protein, taken from a much larger clone, differs from this DNA's translation at residue 13; the protein shown is translated from the DNA. The chain joins TRGV9 to TRGJP. TCRdb gives no J gene; it was assigned here by matching the DNA to germline. Germline V CDR1 and CDR2: GITISATS, ISYDGTV (reference sequence). The CDR3 sequence is 16 residues long. The CDR3 nucleotides are TGTGCCTTGTGGGAGGTTGGAGAGTTGGGCAAAAAAAGCAAGGTATTT. Translated, it gives CALWEVGELGKKSKVF.

Details on this clone: With only one base between it and a far larger clone, this is likely a read error. This rearrangement joins TRGV9 to TRGJP. TCRdb offers no J gene call, so here the DNA was matched to germline to obtain one. Germline values: CDR1 GITISATS, CDR2 ISYDGTV (reference sequence). The CDR3 extends over 16 amino acids. The CDR3 spells CTLWEVKELGKKIKVF. In nucleotides, the CDR3 is TGTACCTTGTGGGAGGTGAAAGAGTTGGGCAAAAAAATCAAGGTATTT.

In the case of this clone: TCRdb shows a much larger clone's protein in place of this DNA's translation, and the two differ at residue 3, likely through a read error; the protein shown is translated from the DNA. This chain joins TRGV9 and TRGJP. Matching the DNA to germline supplied the J gene, which TCRdb does not give. The germline V gene has CDR1 GITISATS and CDR2 ISYDGTV (reference sequence). This CDR3 spans 16 amino acids. CDR3 sequence: CASWESQELGKKIKVF. The CDR3 DNA follows: TGTGCCTCGTGGGAGTCTCAAGAGTTGGGCAAAAAAATCAAGGTATTT.

As for this clone: Only one base separates this from a far larger clonotype, so it likely reflects a read error. Other DNA variants within this sample encode the same CDR3. The chain combines TRGV9 with TRGJP. TCRdb carries no J gene annotation; the J gene was assigned here by matching the DNA with germline. CDR1 GITISATS and CDR2 ISYDGTV come from the germline V gene (reference sequence). This CDR3 contains 19 residues. With V trimmed by 0 bases and J by 11 bases, 16 bases remained unmatched. CDR3 sequence (DNA): TGTGCCTTGTGGGAGGTGCAGCATGGGGTAAAGCTGGGCAAAAAAATCAAGGTATTT. It codes for CALWEVQHGVKLGKKIKVF.

This clone appeared a few times. TCRdb's protein, taken from a much larger clone, differs from this DNA's translation at residue 11, likely owing to a read error; the protein displayed comes from the DNA. This chain links TRGV9 with TRGJP. In the absence of a J gene in TCRdb, the DNA was matched to germline to assign it here. The CDR3 extends over 19 amino acids. CDR1 and CDR2 from the germline V gene are GITISATS and ISYDGTV (reference sequence). Germline trimming cut 0 bases from V and 9 bases from J; bases unmatched to any gene: 14. The chain's CDR3 is CALWEVQHGVRLGKKIKVF. CDR3 DNA sequence: TGTGCCTTGTGGGAGGTGCAGCATGGGGTAAGGTTGGGCAAAAAAATCAAGGTATTT.

This clone is hyperexpanded in the sample. Additional DNA sequences in this sample encode the identical CDR3. This sequence joins TRGV9 and TRGJP. The J gene, left out of TCRdb, was set here by checking the DNA against germline. V was clipped by 3 bases and J by 3 bases; unmatched bases: 2. The CDR3 is 16 amino acids. CDR1 and CDR2 from the germline V gene are GITISATS and ISYDGTV (reference sequence). This CDR3 reads CALWETQELGKKIKVF. The DNA of the CDR3 is TGTGCCTTGTGGGAGACGCAAGAGTTGGGCAAAAAAATCAAGGTATTT.

Details on this clone: This likely came from a read error, as a far larger clone is one base away. This chain links TRGV3 with TRGJ1 or TRGJ2. The germline V gene encodes CDR1 VTNTFY and CDR2 YDVSTARD (reference sequence). The CDR3 runs 14 residues. The CDR3 spells CATWDRPNYYKKLF. The CDR3 DNA follows: TGTGCCACCTGGGACAGGCCGAATTATTATAAGAAACTCTTC.

Remarks on this clone: This likely stems from a read error, as it lies one base from a far larger clone. The V gene call is TRGV9, and the J gene call is absent. The CDR3 is made up of 13 amino acids. Germline V gene data show CDR1 as GITISATS and CDR2 as ISYDGTV (reference sequence). CDR3 region: CALWEVHYYKKLF. The DNA for the CDR3 is TGTGCCTTGTGGGAGGTCCATTATTATAAGAAACTCTTC.

There are a few counts of this clone. TCRdb shows a much larger clone's protein in place of this DNA's translation, and the two differ at residue 9, likely through a read error; the protein shown is translated from the DNA. This chain joins TRGV9 and TRGJP. The J gene is not listed in TCRdb, so it was assigned here from a DNA match to germline. This CDR3 has 15 amino acids. CDR1 is GITISATS, CDR2 ISYDGTV, per germline (reference sequence). The CDR3 DNA is TGTGCCTTGTGGGAGAGAGGGTTGGACAAAAAAATCAAGGTATTT. It yields the protein CALWERGLDKKIKVF.

Concerning this clone: This DNA's translation differs at residue 4 from TCRdb's protein, which comes from a much larger clone; a read error is likely, and the protein shown is translated from the DNA. This chain's CDR3 is CALCEPSDLQELGKKIKVF. Here the CDR3 DNA reads TGTGCCTTGTGTGAGCCGTCAGACCTGCAAGAGTTGGGCAAAAAAATCAAGGTATTT. The chain couples TRGV9 to TRGJP. TCRdb does not report a J gene; here it was assigned by matching the DNA to germline references. Germline-derived CDR1 and CDR2 are GITISATS and ISYDGTV (reference sequence). Unmatched junction bases numbered 15, after V lost 7 bases and J lost 3 bases. This CDR3 is built from 19 residues.

A word on this clone: This probably arose from a read error, given a far larger clone one base away. Other nucleotide sequences in the sample specify the same CDR3. This chain uses TRGV9 with TRGJP. TCRdb does not report a J gene; here it was assigned by matching the DNA to germline references. This CDR3 spans 16 amino acids. Germline lookup yields CDR1 GITISATS and CDR2 ISYDGTV (reference sequence). Written as DNA, the CDR3 is TGTGCCCTGTGGGAGGTTGGAGAGTTGGGCAAAAAAATCAAGGTATTT. Its translation is CALWEVGELGKKIKVF.

This clone has more than one count but fewer than ten. This DNA's translation differs at residue 8 from TCRdb's protein, which comes from a much larger clone; a read error is likely, and the protein shown is translated from the DNA. The chain uses TRGV9 and TRGJP. In the absence of a J gene in TCRdb, the DNA was matched to germline to assign it here. The germline V gene encodes CDR1 GITISATS and CDR2 ISYDGTV (reference sequence). With 0 bases clipped from V and 8 bases from J, the junction kept 13 bases outside the gene matches. The CDR3 runs to 19 residues. CDR3 coding DNA: TGTGCCTTGTGGGAGGTGCAGTATGGGGTAAAGTTGGGCAAAAAAATCAAGGTATTT. It encodes CALWEVQYGVKLGKKIKVF.

This clone rates as hyperexpanded. The rearrangement uses TRGV3 and TRGJ1 or TRGJ2. Germline loops: CDR1 VTNTFY, CDR2 YDVSTARD (reference sequence). Trimming at V came to 5 bases and at J to 5 bases, leaving 3 bases not matched to a gene. This CDR3 spans 11 amino acids. The CDR3 here is CATWAHYKKLF. The CDR3 DNA reads TGTGCCACCTGGGCCCATTATAAGAAACTCTTT.

As concerns this clone: Only one base separates this from a far larger clonotype, so it likely reflects a read error. Other nucleotide sequences in the sample specify the same CDR3. This rearrangement joins TRGV9 to TRGJP. In the absence of a J gene in TCRdb, the DNA was matched to germline to assign it here. There are 17 residues in the CDR3. Looked up from germline, CDR1 is GITISATS and CDR2 is ISYDGTV (reference sequence). The CDR3 protein is CALWESHQELGKKIKVF. The CDR3 DNA reads TGTGCCCTGTGGGAGAGCCATCAAGAGTTGGGCAAAAAAATCAAGGTATTT.

This clone is termed hyperexpanded. The V and J genes are TRGV9 and TRGJ1 or TRGJ2. TCRdb leaves out the J gene; it was filled in here by matching the DNA to germline. The CDR3 totals 14 residues. With 0 bases clipped from V and 2 bases from J, the junction kept 4 bases outside the gene matches. In germline, CDR1 is GITISATS, CDR2 ISYDGTV (reference sequence). The CDR3 loop reads CALWEVRDYYKKLF. Written as DNA, the CDR3 is TGTGCCTTGTGGGAGGTGCGGGATTATTATAAGAAACTCTTT.

By share, this clone counts as hyperexpanded (1% or more). For the V gene the call is TRGV3; the J gene has no call. Germline V gene data show CDR1 as VTNTFY and CDR2 as YDVSTARD (reference sequence). This CDR3 has 10 amino acids. This CDR3 is CATWDRLDLF. CDR3 in DNA: TGTGCCACCTGGGACAGGCTCGATCTCTTT.

On this clone: Since a far larger clone is one base different, this is likely a read error. The chain recombines TRGV9 with TRGJP. TCRdb offers no J gene call, so here the DNA was matched to germline to obtain one. Germline V gene data show CDR1 as GITISATS and CDR2 as ISYDGTV (reference sequence). The CDR3 length is 16 residues. CDR3 residues: CALWEVQELGRKIKVF. In nucleotides, the CDR3 is TGTGCCTTGTGGGAGGTGCAGGAGTTGGGCAGAAAAATCAAGGTATTT.

Within the sample, this clone is hyperexpanded. The chain uses TRGV9 and TRGJP. CDR3 length: 15 residues. Germline lookup yields CDR1 GITISATS and CDR2 ISYDGTV (reference sequence). V lost 0 bases and J lost 7; bases outside the gene matches: 0. CDR3 nucleotide sequence: TGTGCCTTGTGGGAGGTGGAGTTGGGCAAAAAAATCAAGGTATTT. Translating it yields CALWEVELGKKIKVF.

This clone appeared a few times. This sequence is one base from a far larger clone and is likely a read error. This rearrangement joins TRGV9 to TRGJP. No J gene is reported in TCRdb; it was inferred here by comparing the DNA with germline. The CDR3 length is 15 residues. Germline values: CDR1 GITISATS, CDR2 ISYDGTV (reference sequence). As DNA, the CDR3 is TGTGCCTTGTGGGAGGTGGAGTTGGGCAAAAAAAGCAAGGTATTT. This gives the protein CALWEVELGKKSKVF.

This clone occurred a few times. The protein that TCRdb holds for this DNA derives from a much larger clone and differs from the translated DNA at residue 14, which likely indicates a read error; the protein shown here is translated from the DNA. The V gene corresponds to TRGV9; no J gene was called. The CDR3 sequence is 16 residues long. Germline values: CDR1 GITISATS, CDR2 ISYDGTV (reference sequence). The CDR3 bases are TGTGCCTTGTGGGAGGTGCTCGGGTTGGGCAAAAAAATCGAGGTATTT. Residues: CALWEVLGLGKKIEVF.

Regarding this clone: A far larger clone lies a single base away; this is likely a read error. This same CDR3 is encoded by further DNA sequences in the sample. The chain has TRGV9 and TRGJP. No J segment appears in TCRdb, so it was assigned here by matching the sequence to germline. The CDR3 sequence is 14 residues long. Germline CDR1 and CDR2: GITISATS and ISYDGTV (reference sequence). In DNA, the CDR3 is TGTGCCTTGTGGAGGGGGTTGGGCAAAAAGATCAAGGTATTT. Amino acid sequence: CALWRGLGKKIKVF.

This clone was seen only a few times. For this DNA, TCRdb reports the protein of a much larger clone, which diverges at residue 10, most likely from a read error; the protein presented here is translated directly from the DNA. This chain connects TRGV9 to TRGJP. The J gene is absent in TCRdb and was assigned here via DNA matching to germline. The CDR3 covers 16 residues. Per germline, CDR1 GITISATS and CDR2 ISYDGTV (reference sequence). CDR3 bases: TGTGCCTTGTGGGAGGTTGGAGAGTTGAGCAAAAAAATCAAGGTATTT. Amino acids: CALWEVGELSKKIKVF.

Comments on this clone: A far larger clone is just one base off, so this is likely a read error. This specimen includes other DNA sequences encoding the same CDR3. This chain links TRGV9 with TRGJP. No J gene is reported in TCRdb; it was inferred here by comparing the DNA with germline. CDR1 GITISATS and CDR2 ISYDGTV come from the germline V gene (reference sequence). This CDR3 is 19 amino acids long. CDR3 loop: CALWEPSDLQELGKKIKVF. CDR3 DNA sequence: TGTGCCCTGTGGGAGCCGTCAGACCTGCAAGAGTTGGGCAAAAAAATCAAGGTATTT.

On this clone itself: TCRdb attributes to this sequence the protein of a much larger clone, which differs from the DNA translation at residue 12; a read error is likely, and the protein displayed is translated from the DNA. V usage is TRGV9 and J usage is TRGJP. Since TCRdb gives no J gene, matching the DNA to germline was used here to assign it. The germline V gene has CDR1 GITISATS and CDR2 ISYDGTV (reference sequence). CDR3 length: 15 residues. Here the CDR3 DNA reads TGTGCCTTGTGGGAGCTAGAGTTGGGCAAAAAAAGCAAGGTATTT. As protein: CALWELELGKKSKVF.